This T cell receptor (beta chain) was identified during a study of blood T cells in healthy people across ages. Then a second PCR, running about 6 to 12 cycles, was carried out with a sample-barcoded 5' primer and a J-beta primer mix. Per-sample output comprised a minimum of 2.5 million paired-end reads containing CDR3. TCRdb re-derived calls from the 5' RACE reads in MiXCR, one entry per CDR3 protein. The table shows around 800,000 distinct CDR3 sequences, with roughly 25% occurring only once. These data were likewise used in another study, on T cells of mothers and their children.

The TCR sequence derives from a boy between 10 and 17 years old in good health. The sequencing input was blood.

The CDR3: CASSYSRGRPYEQYF. In nucleotides, the CDR3 is TGTGCCAGCAGTTACTCGAGGGGGCGCCCCTACGAGCAGTACTTC. V and J are TRBV6-5 and TRBJ2-5, with 7 bases matching TRBD1. The J call is uncertain, as TRBJ2-7 better fits the DNA end. CDR1 and CDR2 from the germline V gene are MNHEY and SVGAGI. The CDR3 covers 15 residues.